The sequence of this T cell receptor beta chain was determined in a study of T cells in Graves' hyperthyroidism and ophthalmopathy. Uncontrolled infection, other autoimmune disease, pregnancy and lactation each barred patients from inclusion. The PBMCs had their origin in 10 ml of fresh peripheral blood. Trimming removed 6 bases from V and 6 bases from J; junction bases left unmatched: 10. Per the germline V gene, CDR1 is DFQATT and CDR2 is SNEGSKA (reference sequence). CDR3 length: 14 amino acids. About this clonotype itself: Its antigen is currently unknown.

Study-level results: Most thyroid clonotypes expanded above 0.001 were also detected in blood.

Template material for amplifying TCR beta CDR3 regions consisted of RNA transcripts. HTBI primers were the set used in a first-round RT-PCR of the TCR CDR3. TCRdb redid the calling of the multiplex PCR reads with MiXCR, one entry per CDR3 protein. Found here are about 400,000 distinct CDR3 sequences, 11% to 15% of them singletons; the top ten hold 28%. The sequence was obtained from a man aged 50-59 years with Graves' ophthalmopathy. The genes are TRBV20-1 and TRBJ2-1; the match to TRBD2 covers 8 bases. Specimen: blood. CDR3 in amino acids: CSAHGGGRCNEQFF. The CDR3 DNA is TGCAGTGCCCACGGGGGCGGGAGGTGCAATGAGCAGTTCTTC.